One sample yielded the 14 T cell receptor beta chains listed below, sequenced in a study of T cells in Graves' hyperthyroidism and ophthalmopathy. Amplified regions were TCR beta CDR3 sequences from RNA transcripts. The HTBI primer set was used in a first-round RT-PCR of the TCR CDR3. A single record per CDR3 protein comes from TCRdb applying MiXCR to the multiplex PCR reads. This table has more than 150,000 distinct CDR3 sequences, over 15% appearing once. Sequencing was performed on blood. These receptors were obtained from a woman in her 50s with Graves' hyperthyroidism.

The rearrangement joins TRBV27 to TRBJ2-2; 10 positions agree with TRBD2. The CDR3 has 17 amino acids. Trimming cost V 8 bases and J 4 bases; bases outside gene matches: 13. The germline V gene encodes CDR1 MNHEY and CDR2 SMNVEV (reference sequence). The CDR3 loop reads CASGPDSGRAVTGELFF. CDR3 coding DNA: TGTGCCAGCGGGCCTGACAGCGGGAGGGCCGTCACCGGGGAGCTGTTTTTT.

The sample holds a few counts of this clonotype. Germline is not matched at one junction end, which may reflect a read error. The chain employs TRBV9 and TRBJ2-7; TRBD2 agrees at 10 bases. CDR1 SGDLS and CDR2 YYNGEE come from the germline V gene. The CDR3 consists of 18 residues. Here the CDR3 reads CASSVASSGGSLSYERYF. The CDR3 bases are TGTGCCAGCAGCGTAGCTTCTAGCGGGGGATCACTCTCCTACGAGCGGTACTTC.

This clonotype was observed many times. The rearrangement uses TRBV2 and TRBJ2-7; no definite D call. Deletions cut 4 bases from V and 3 bases from J, with 16 bases between. The CDR3 contains 15 residues. Germline V gene data show CDR1 as SNHLY and CDR2 as FYNNEI. This chain's CDR3 is CASSGVKNRYYEQYF. CDR3 sequence (DNA): TGTGCCAGCAGTGGGGTAAAGAACAGATACTACGAGCAGTACTTC.

This clonotype has only a few counts. This rearrangement joins TRBV6-1 to TRBJ2-1; 8 nucleotides align to TRBD2. The CDR3 is 15 residues long. Unmatched junction bases numbered 12, after V lost 6 bases and J lost 8 bases. Germline V gene sequence: CDR1 MNHNS, CDR2 SASEGT. CDR3 bases: TGTGCCAGCAGCGGACGGGGGGGCCGTAAGGATGAGCAGTTCTTC. Encoded protein: CASSGRGGRKDEQFF.

This clonotype has ten or more counts. V is TRBV6-1 and J is TRBJ2-7; a possible D gene is TRBD1 (5 bases). V lost 4 bases, J lost 4 bases, and 11 bases lay in between. In germline, CDR1 is MNHNS, CDR2 SASEGT. CDR3 size: 13 residues. CDR3 loop: CASSVQVLYEQYF. As DNA, the CDR3 is TGTGCCAGCAGTGTACAGGTATTGTACGAGCAGTACTTC.

This clonotype was detected ten times or more. This sequence joins TRBV11-2 and TRBJ2-1; 8 nucleotides match TRBD1. V lost 7 bases and J lost 9; bases outside the gene matches: 5. The length of the CDR3 is 12 residues. Germline-derived CDR1 and CDR2 are SGHAT and FQNNGV. The DNA of the CDR3 is TGTGCCAGCAACACACAGGGGGGTGAGCAGTTCTTC. It encodes CASNTQGGEQFF.

This clonotype appeared a few times. V gene TRBV20-1 combines with J gene TRBJ2-5, with 10 bases matching TRBD1. The CDR3 totals 18 residues. Germline CDR1 and CDR2: DFQATT and SNEGSKA (reference sequence). V lost 2 bases to trimming and J lost 0 bases; unmatched junction nucleotides: 12. The CDR3 DNA is TGCAGTGCTAGATGCCGGGACAGGGGACGGAGGTACCAAGAGACCCAGTACTTC. Amino acids: CSARCRDRGRRYQETQYF.

This clonotype was recorded many times. V usage is TRBV28 and J usage is TRBJ2-1; 7 bases are shared with TRBD2. V lost 4 bases, J lost 8 bases, and 8 bases stayed unmatched. Germline V CDR1 and CDR2: MDHEN, SYDVKM. This CDR3 has 14 amino acids. In DNA, the CDR3 is TGTGCCAGCAGTTCGTTCTCAGGGAGGGATGAGCAGTTCTTC. This encodes CASSSFSGRDEQFF. The full variable domain, in which reference TRBV28 and TRBJ2-1 provide the parts outside the CDR3, is DVKVTQSSRYLVKRTGEKVFLECVQDMDHENMFWYRQDPGLGLRLIYFSYDVKMKEKGDIPEGYSVSREKKERFSLILESASTNQTSMYLCASSSFSGRDEQFFGPGTRLTVL.

This clonotype was seen ten or more times. The gene calls are TRBV10-1 and TRBJ2-7; D uncertain. This CDR3 has 13 residues. V shed 3 bases and J shed 3 bases, with 9 bases lying between them. Germline V gene sequence: CDR1 WNHNN, CDR2 SYGVQD (reference sequence). In DNA form, the CDR3 reads TGCGCCAGCAGTGAAGGGATCGGCTACGAGCAGTACTTC. This codes for CASSEGIGYEQYF.

This clonotype was detected many times. The chain recombines TRBV7-9 with TRBJ2-1; 8 bases match TRBD2. V trimming: 7 bases; J trimming: 2 bases; junction bases outside the gene matches: 10. Germline loops: CDR1 SEHNR, CDR2 FQNEAQ (reference sequence). The CDR3 has 16 residues. The CDR3: CASTPLRGGTYNEQFF. CDR3 coding DNA: TGTGCCAGCACTCCCCTCCGCGGGGGGACCTACAATGAGCAGTTCTTC.

This clonotype showed up many times. The CDR3 DNA reads TGTGCCAGCAGTTATACAACAGGGGGTCAGCCCCAGCATTTT. Its protein product is CASSYTTGGQPQHF. The chain employs TRBV6-1 and TRBJ1-5; 8 bases match TRBD1. With 5 bases clipped from V and 6 bases from J, the junction kept 6 bases outside the gene matches. Looked up from germline, CDR1 is MNHNS and CDR2 is SASEGT. The CDR3 is made up of 14 amino acids.

The CDR3 region is CASSQGGREPRNTEAFF. In DNA, the CDR3 is TGTGCCAGCAGCCAAGGCGGGAGAGAACCTCGGAACACTGAAGCTTTCTTT. The rearrangement joins TRBV3-1 to TRBJ1-1; D unclear. V was pared by 1 base and J by 1 base, with 16 bases between. The CDR3 covers 17 residues. Germline CDR1 is LGHDT and CDR2 is YNNKEL (reference sequence).

The chain links TRBV12-3 or TRBV12-4 to TRBJ1-1; the match to TRBD1 covers 11 bases. The V gene end was trimmed by 7 bases and the J gene end by 5 bases; junction bases not matched to a gene: 6. This CDR3 spans 14 amino acids. The CDR3 loop is CASTRTGGNTEAFF. Here the CDR3 DNA reads TGTGCCAGCACGCGGACAGGGGGCAATACTGAAGCTTTCTTT.

This clonotype has at least ten counts. The chain has TRBV7-8 and TRBJ1-4; D is unresolved. CDR1 is SGHVS, CDR2 FQNEAQ, per germline. This CDR3 contains 14 residues. V was shortened by 6 bases and J by 0 bases, with 8 bases between the two germline ends. The CDR3 loop is CASSYHATNEKLFF. DNA of the CDR3: TGTGCCAGCAGTTACCATGCAACTAATGAAAAACTGTTTTTT.